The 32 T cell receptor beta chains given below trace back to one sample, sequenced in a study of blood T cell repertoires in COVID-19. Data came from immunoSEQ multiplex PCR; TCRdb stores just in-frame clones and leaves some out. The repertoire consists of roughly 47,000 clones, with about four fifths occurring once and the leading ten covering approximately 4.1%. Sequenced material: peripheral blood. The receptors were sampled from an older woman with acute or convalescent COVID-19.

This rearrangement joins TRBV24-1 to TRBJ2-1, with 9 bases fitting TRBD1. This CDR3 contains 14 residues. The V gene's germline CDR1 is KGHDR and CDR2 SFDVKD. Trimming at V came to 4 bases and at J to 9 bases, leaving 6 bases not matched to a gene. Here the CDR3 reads CATSEWDRESEQFF. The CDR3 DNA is TGTGCCACCAGTGAGTGGGACAGGGAATCTGAGCAGTTCTTC.

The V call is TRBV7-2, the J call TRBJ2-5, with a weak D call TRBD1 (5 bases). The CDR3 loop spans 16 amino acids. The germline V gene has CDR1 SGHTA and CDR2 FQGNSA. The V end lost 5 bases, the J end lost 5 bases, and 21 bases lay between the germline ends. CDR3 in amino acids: CASSPRVGLPGETQYF. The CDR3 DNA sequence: TGTGCCAGCAGCCCCAGGGTGGGGCTACCCGGGGAGACCCAGTACTTC. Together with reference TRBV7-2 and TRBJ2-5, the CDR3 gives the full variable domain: GAGVSQSPSNKVTEKGKDVELRCDPISGHTALYWYRQSLGQGLEFLIYFQGNSAPDKSGLPSDRFSAERTGGSVSTLTIQRTQQEDSAVYLCASSPRVGLPGETQYFGPGTRLLVL.

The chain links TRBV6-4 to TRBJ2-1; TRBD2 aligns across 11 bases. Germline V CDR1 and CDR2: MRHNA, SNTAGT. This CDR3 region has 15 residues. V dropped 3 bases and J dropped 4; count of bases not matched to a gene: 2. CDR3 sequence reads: CASSEGLAGYNEQFF. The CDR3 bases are TGTGCCAGCAGTGAAGGACTAGCGGGTTACAATGAGCAGTTCTTC.

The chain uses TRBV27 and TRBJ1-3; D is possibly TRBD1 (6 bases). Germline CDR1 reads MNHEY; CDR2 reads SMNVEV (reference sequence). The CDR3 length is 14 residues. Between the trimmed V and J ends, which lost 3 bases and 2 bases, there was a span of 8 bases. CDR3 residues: CASSFRGAGNTIYF. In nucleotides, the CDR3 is TGTGCCAGCAGTTTCAGGGGAGCTGGAAACACCATATATTTT.

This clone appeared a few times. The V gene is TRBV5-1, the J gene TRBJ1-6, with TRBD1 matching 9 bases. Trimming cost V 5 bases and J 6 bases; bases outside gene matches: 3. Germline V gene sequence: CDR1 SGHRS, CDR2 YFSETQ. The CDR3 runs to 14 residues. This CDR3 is CASRGTGLNSPLHF. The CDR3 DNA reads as TGCGCCAGCAGAGGGACAGGGCTTAATTCACCCCTCCACTTT.

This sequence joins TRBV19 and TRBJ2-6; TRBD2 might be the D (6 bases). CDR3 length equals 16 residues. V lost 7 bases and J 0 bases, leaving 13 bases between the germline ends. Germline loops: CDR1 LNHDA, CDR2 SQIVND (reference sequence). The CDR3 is CASIRDWSSGANVLTF. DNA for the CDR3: TGTGCCAGTATAAGGGACTGGAGCTCTGGGGCCAACGTCCTGACTTTC.

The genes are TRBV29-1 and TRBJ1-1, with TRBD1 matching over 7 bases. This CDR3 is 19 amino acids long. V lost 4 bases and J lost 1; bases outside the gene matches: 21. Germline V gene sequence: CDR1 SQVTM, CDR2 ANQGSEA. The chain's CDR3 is CSVAEGPGGLVGKNTEAFF. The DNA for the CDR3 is TGCAGCGTTGCCGAGGGGCCAGGGGGTCTGGTCGGGAAGAACACTGAAGCTTTCTTT.

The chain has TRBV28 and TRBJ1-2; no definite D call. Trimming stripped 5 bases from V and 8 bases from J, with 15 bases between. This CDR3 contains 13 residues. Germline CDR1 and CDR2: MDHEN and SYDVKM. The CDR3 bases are TGTGCCAGCAGTATCCCATCGGGGATCGGCTACACCTTC. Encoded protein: CASSIPSGIGYTF.

The CDR3 DNA reads as TGCGCCAGCAGCGCTGAGGGGGCAAACACCATATATTTT. Encoded protein: CASSAEGANTIYF. The chain combines TRBV5-1 with TRBJ1-3, with 7 bases that match TRBD1. This CDR3 is built from 13 residues. Germline V gives CDR1 SGHRS, CDR2 YFSETQ. With 4 bases clipped from V and 6 bases from J, the junction kept 4 bases outside the gene matches.

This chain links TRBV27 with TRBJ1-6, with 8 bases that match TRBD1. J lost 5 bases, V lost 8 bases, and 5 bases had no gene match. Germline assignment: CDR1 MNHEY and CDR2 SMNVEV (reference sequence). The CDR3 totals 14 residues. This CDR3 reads CASQNRGNNSPLHF. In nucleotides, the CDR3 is TGTGCCAGCCAAAACAGGGGGAATAATTCACCCCTCCACTTT.

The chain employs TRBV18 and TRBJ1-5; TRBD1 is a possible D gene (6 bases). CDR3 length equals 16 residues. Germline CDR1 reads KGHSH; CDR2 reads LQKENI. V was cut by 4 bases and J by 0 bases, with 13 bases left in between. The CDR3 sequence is CASSLIGGYSNQPQHF. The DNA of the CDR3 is TGTGCCAGCTCACTCATTGGGGGCTATAGCAATCAGCCCCAGCATTTT. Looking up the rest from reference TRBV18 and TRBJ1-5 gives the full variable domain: NAGVMQNPRHLVRRRGQEARLRCSPMKGHSHVYWYRQLPEEGLKFMVYLQKENIIDESGMPKERFSAEFPKEGPSILRIQQVVRGDSAAYFCASSLIGGYSNQPQHFGDGTRLSIL.

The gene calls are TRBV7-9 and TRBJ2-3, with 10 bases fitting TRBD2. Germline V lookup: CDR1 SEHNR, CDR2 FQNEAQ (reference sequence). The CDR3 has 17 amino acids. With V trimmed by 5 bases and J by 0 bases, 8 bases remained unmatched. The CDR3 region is CASSAPRLAGSTDTQYF. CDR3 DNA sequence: TGTGCCAGCAGCGCCCCTCGACTAGCGGGTAGCACAGATACGCAGTATTTT.

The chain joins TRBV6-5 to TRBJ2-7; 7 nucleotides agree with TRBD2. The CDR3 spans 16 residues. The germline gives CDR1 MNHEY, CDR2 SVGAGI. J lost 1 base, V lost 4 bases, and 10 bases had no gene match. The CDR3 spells CASSSPSSGPSYEQYF. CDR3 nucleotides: TGTGCCAGCAGTTCTCCCTCTAGCGGTCCTTCCTACGAGCAGTACTTC.

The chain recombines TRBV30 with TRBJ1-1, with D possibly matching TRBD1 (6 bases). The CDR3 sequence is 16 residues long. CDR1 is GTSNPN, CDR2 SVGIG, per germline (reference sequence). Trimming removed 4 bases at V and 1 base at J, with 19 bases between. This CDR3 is CAWIGARGQPNTEAFF. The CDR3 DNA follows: TGTGCCTGGATCGGGGCTAGAGGACAGCCGAACACTGAAGCTTTCTTT.

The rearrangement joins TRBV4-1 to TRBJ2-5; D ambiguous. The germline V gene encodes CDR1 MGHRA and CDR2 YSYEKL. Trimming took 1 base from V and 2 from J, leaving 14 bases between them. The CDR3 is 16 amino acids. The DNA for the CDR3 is TGCGCCAGCAGCCAAGTTTATCTAAACGAACAAGAGACCCAGTACTTC. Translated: CASSQVYLNEQETQYF.

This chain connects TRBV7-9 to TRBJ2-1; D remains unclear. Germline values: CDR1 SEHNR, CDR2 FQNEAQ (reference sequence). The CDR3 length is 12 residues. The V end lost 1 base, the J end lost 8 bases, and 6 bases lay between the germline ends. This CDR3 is CASSLVVYEQFF. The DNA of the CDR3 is TGTGCCAGCAGCTTAGTAGTCTATGAGCAGTTCTTC.

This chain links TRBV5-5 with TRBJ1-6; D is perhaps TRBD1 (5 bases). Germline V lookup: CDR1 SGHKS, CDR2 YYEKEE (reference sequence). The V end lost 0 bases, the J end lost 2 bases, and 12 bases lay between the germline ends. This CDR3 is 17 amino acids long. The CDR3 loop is CASSLEGGDPYNSPLHF. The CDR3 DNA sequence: TGTGCCAGCAGCTTGGAGGGAGGGGATCCCTATAATTCACCCCTCCACTTT.

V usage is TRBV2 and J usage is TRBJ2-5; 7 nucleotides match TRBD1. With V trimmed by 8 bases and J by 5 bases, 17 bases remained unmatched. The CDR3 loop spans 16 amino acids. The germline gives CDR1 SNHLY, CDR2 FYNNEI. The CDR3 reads CASLRVGQLGGETQYF. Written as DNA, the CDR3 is TGTGCCAGCCTGAGGGTGGGACAACTAGGGGGCGAGACCCAGTACTTC.

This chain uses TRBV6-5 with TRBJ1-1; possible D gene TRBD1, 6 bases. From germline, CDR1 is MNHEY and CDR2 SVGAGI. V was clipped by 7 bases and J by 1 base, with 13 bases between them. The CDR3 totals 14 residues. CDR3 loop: CASNSGASNTEAFF. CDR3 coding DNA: TGTGCCAGCAATTCAGGGGCTTCGAACACTGAAGCTTTCTTT.

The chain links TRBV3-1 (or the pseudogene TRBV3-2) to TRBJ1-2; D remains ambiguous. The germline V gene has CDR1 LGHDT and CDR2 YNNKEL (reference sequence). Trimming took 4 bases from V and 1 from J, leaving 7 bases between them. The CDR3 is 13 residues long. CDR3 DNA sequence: TGTGCCAGCAGCCTACAGAATAACTATGGCTACACCTTC. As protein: CASSLQNNYGYTF.

The chain's CDR3 is CSSTTGDEQYF. The CDR3 bases are TGCAGCTCCACCACAGGGGACGAGCAGTACTTC. The genes are TRBV29-1 and TRBJ2-7; 7 bases are shared with TRBD1. CDR1 SQVTM and CDR2 ANQGSEA come from the germline V gene. Trimming took 8 bases from V and 5 from J; bases not matched to a gene: 6. The CDR3 is 11 residues long.

This chain's CDR3 is CASKSEADSYNEQFF. The DNA of the CDR3 is TGTGCCTCAAAGTCTGAGGCGGATTCCTACAATGAGCAGTTCTTC. The genes are TRBV10-3 and TRBJ2-1, with D hard to call. CDR3 length: 15 residues. V gave up 11 bases and J gave up 1 base, with 18 bases separating them. Germline V gene lookup returns CDR1 ENHRY and CDR2 SYGVKD.

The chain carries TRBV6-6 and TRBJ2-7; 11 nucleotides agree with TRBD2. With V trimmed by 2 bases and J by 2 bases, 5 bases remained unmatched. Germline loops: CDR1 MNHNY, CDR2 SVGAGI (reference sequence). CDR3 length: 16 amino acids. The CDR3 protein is CASSYRTSGPTYEQYF. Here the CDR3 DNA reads TGTGCCAGCAGTTACCGGACTAGCGGGCCTACCTACGAGCAGTACTTC.

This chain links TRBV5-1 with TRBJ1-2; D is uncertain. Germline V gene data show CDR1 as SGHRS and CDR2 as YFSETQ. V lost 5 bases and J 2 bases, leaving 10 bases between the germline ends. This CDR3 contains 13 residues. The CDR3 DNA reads TGCGCCAGCAGTTTCGACACCAACTATGGCTACACCTTC. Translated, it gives CASSFDTNYGYTF.

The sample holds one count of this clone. The CDR3 DNA reads as TGTGCCAGCAGTTTATCGAGAAGGGAAAGGGGATATAATTCACCCCTCCACTTT. Encoded protein: CASSLSRRERGYNSPLHF. The rearrangement links TRBV27 to TRBJ1-6; D possibly corresponds to TRBD1 (5 bases). V lost 0 bases and J lost 4, with 16 bases in between. Germline V gene sequence: CDR1 MNHEY, CDR2 SMNVEV (reference sequence). This CDR3 comprises 18 residues.

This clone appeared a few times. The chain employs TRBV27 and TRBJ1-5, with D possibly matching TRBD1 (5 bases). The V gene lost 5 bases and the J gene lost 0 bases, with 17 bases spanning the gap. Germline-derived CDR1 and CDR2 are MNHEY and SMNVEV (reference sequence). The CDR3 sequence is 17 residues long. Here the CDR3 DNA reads TGTGCCAGCAGTCCTGGGGGGGGTCCGAGTAGCAATCAGCCCCAGCATTTT. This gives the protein CASSPGGGPSSNQPQHF.

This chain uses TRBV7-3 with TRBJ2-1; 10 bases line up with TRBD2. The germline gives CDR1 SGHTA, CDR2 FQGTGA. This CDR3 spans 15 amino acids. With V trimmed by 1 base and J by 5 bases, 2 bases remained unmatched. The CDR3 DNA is TGTGCCAGCAGCTTAAAGCTAGCGGGAGACAATGAGCAGTTCTTC. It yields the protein CASSLKLAGDNEQFF.

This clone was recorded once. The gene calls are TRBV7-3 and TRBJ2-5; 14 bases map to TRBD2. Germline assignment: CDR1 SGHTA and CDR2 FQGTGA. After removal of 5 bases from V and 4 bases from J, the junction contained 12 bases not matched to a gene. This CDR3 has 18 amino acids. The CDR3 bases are TGTGCCAGCAGCCGGGGGACTAGCGGGAGTGTCCGTCCAGAGACCCAGTACTTC. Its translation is CASSRGTSGSVRPETQYF. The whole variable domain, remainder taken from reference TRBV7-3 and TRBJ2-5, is GAGVSQTPSNKVTEKGKYVELRCDPISGHTALYWYRQSLGQGPEFLIYFQGTGAADDSGLPNDRFFAVRPEGSVSTLKIQRTERGDSAVYLCASSRGTSGSVRPETQYFGPGTRLLVL.

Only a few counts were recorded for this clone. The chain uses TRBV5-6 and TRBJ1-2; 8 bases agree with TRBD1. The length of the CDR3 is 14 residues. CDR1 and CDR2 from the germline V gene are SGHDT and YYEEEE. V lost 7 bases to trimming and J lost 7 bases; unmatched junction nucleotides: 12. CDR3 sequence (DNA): TGTGCCAGCCAACCTACAGGGGGAATGCTTGGCTACACCTTC. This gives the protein CASQPTGGMLGYTF. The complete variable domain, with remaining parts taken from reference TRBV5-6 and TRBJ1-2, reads DAGVTQSPTHLIKTRGQQVTLRCSPKSGHDTVSWYQQALGQGPQFIFQYYEEEERQRGNFPDRFSGHQFPNYSSELNVNALLLGDSALYLCASQPTGGMLGYTFGSGTRLTVV.

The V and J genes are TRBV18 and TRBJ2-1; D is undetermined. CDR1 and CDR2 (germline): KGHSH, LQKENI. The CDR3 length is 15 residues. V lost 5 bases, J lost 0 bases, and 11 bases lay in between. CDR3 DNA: TGTGCCAGCTCAACGACTCCCAGCTCCTACAATGAGCAGTTCTTC. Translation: CASSTTPSSYNEQFF.

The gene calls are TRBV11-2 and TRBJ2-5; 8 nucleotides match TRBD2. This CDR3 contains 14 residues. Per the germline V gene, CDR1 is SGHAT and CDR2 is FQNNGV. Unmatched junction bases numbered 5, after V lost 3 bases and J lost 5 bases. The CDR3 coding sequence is TGTGCCAGCAGCTTTTACCGGGAGGGGGAGACCCAGTACTTC. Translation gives CASSFYREGETQYF.

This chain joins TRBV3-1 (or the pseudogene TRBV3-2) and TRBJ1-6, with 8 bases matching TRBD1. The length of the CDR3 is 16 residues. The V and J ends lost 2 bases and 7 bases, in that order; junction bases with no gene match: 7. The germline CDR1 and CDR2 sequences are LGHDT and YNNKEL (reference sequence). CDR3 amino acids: CASSQFTGGGNSPLHF. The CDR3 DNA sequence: TGTGCCAGCAGCCAATTTACAGGGGGTGGCAATTCACCCCTCCACTTT.